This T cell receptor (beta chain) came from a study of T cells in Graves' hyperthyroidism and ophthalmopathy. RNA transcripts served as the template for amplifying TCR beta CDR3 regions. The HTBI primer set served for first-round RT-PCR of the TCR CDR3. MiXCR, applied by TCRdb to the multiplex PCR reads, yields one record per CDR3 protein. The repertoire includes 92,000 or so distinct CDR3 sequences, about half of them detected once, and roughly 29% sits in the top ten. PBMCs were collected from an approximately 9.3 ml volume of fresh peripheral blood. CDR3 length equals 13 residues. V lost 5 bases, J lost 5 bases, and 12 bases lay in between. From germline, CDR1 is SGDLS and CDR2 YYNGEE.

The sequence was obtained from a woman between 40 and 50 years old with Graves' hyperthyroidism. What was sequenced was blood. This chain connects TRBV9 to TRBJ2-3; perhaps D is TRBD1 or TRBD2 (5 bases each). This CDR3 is CASSAGTGDTQYF. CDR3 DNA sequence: TGTGCCAGCAGTGCCGGGACCGGAGATACGCAGTATTTT.